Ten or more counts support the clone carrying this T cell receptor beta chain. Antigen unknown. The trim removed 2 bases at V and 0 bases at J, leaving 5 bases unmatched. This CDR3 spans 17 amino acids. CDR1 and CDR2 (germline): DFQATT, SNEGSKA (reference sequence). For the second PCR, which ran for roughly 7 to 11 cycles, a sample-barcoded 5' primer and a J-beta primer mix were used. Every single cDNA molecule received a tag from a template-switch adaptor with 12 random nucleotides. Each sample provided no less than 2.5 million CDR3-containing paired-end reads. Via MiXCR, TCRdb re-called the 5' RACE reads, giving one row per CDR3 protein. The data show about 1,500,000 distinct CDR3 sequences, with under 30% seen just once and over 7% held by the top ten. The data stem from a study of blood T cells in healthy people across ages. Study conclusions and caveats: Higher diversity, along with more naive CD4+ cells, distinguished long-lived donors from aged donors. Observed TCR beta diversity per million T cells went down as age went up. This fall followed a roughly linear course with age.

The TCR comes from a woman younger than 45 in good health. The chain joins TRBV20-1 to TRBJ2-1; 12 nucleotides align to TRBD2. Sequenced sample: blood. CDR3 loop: CSARTSGGSSSYNEQFF. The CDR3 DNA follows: TGCAGTGCTAGAACTAGCGGGGGGTCGAGCTCCTACAATGAGCAGTTCTTC.